The clone carrying this T cell receptor (beta chain) was seen a few times. Trimming at V came to 3 bases and at J to 2 bases, leaving 12 bases not matched to a gene. The CDR3 sequence is 17 residues long. Germline values: CDR1 MNHEY, CDR2 SMNVEV (reference sequence). The entry originates in a study of blood T cell repertoires in COVID-19. Background on the study: Samples representing acute and convalescent COVID-19 were sourced from the United States, Italy and Spain. From T cells, B-cell-depleted T cells, or PBMCs came the material, which was cDNA or gDNA.

In the authors' methods: Reference gene primer amplification in the assay estimated nucleated cell counts. Data came from immunoSEQ multiplex PCR; TCRdb stores just in-frame clones and leaves some out. V and J calls and clone size are those listed in that table; D and trimming were worked out from the DNA. The sample records about 200,000 clones, roughly 80% being singletons. The sequenced sample consisted of peripheral blood. This TCR came from a human donor in a cohort sampled during active COVID-19. This sequence joins TRBV27 and TRBJ2-7; 8 bases line up with TRBD1. CDR3 protein: CASSLPPSGQATYEQYF. The CDR3 coding sequence is TGTGCCAGCAGTTTGCCACCATCGGGACAGGCGACCTACGAGCAGTACTTC.